The 26 T cell receptor beta chains reported below all come from one sample, sequenced in a study of T-cell reconstitution after alpha-beta-depleted transplantation in children. Preparation of the TCRbeta library involved a method that used unique molecular identifiers. TCRdb itself ran the PCR reads through MiXCR, one entry per CDR3 protein. The sample has 450,000 to 550,000 distinct CDR3 sequences, about an eighth seen once. The sample was PBMCs, mostly from graft donor cells, taken 180 days after TCRalphabeta/CD19-depleted stem cell transplant. The receptors here all came from a female patient between 2 and 10 years old who had a stem cell transplant for aplastic anemia, so the T cells may come from the graft donor.

This clonotype was recorded many times. The V call is TRBV27, the J call TRBJ2-4; D is possibly TRBD2 (6 bases). Germline CDR1 and CDR2: MNHEY and SMNVEV (reference sequence). Trimming left V 5 bases short and J 2 bases short, with 16 bases between. The CDR3 contains 16 residues. The CDR3 spells CASSPWTIASKNIQYF. The DNA for the CDR3 is TGTGCCAGCAGTCCCTGGACTATAGCGTCCAAAAACATTCAGTACTTC.

This clonotype was found many times. The chain couples TRBV29-1 to TRBJ2-1; D perhaps matches TRBD2 (6 bases). Trimming removed 1 base at V and 4 bases at J, with 17 bases between. From germline, CDR1 is SQVTM and CDR2 ANQGSEA. The length of the CDR3 is 16 residues. The CDR3 loop is CSVEAVWRAGYNEQFF. Written as DNA, the CDR3 is TGCAGCGTTGAAGCAGTATGGAGGGCGGGTTACAATGAGCAGTTCTTC.

The chain recombines TRBV20-1 with TRBJ2-1; no clear D gene. This CDR3 contains 12 residues. Per germline, CDR1 DFQATT and CDR2 SNEGSKA (reference sequence). With 2 bases removed from V and 10 bases from J, the gap between germline ends came to 12 bases. The CDR3 region is CSARWVSKEQFF. The CDR3 DNA is TGCAGTGCTAGATGGGTGTCGAAGGAGCAGTTCTTC.

The chain has TRBV3-1 and TRBJ2-7; 13 bases map to TRBD2. The CDR3 extends over 16 amino acids. With V trimmed by 3 bases and J by 1 base, 3 bases remained unmatched. Germline loops: CDR1 LGHDT, CDR2 YNNKEL (reference sequence). CDR3 protein: CASSHGLAGVSYEQYF. The DNA of the CDR3 is TGTGCCAGCAGCCACGGACTAGCGGGAGTATCCTACGAGCAGTACTTC.

This sequence joins TRBV7-9 and TRBJ1-2, with D maybe TRBD1 (5 bases). The V end was cut by 3 bases, the J end by 8 bases, with 7 bases between. The CDR3 length is 11 residues. Germline assignment: CDR1 SEHNR and CDR2 FQNEAQ (reference sequence). The CDR3 region is CASSLWDGYTF. Here the CDR3 DNA reads TGTGCCAGCAGCTTGTGGGACGGCTACACCTTC. Complete variable domain (other parts from reference TRBV7-9 and TRBJ1-2): DTGVSQNPRHKITKRGQNVTFRCDPISEHNRLYWYRQTLGQGPEFLTYFQNEAQLEKSRLLSDRFSAERPKGSFSTLEIQRTEQGDSAMYLCASSLWDGYTFGSGTRLTVV.

The rearrangement uses TRBV4-3 and TRBJ2-3, with 14 bases fitting TRBD2. Germline loops: CDR1 LGHNA, CDR2 YSLEER. The V segment lost 3 bases and the J segment 3 bases; nucleotides outside the gene matches: 14. The CDR3 is 20 residues long. The CDR3 DNA is TGCGCCAGCAGCCAGGGGACTAGCGGGAGCAGGTTCCTTGGGACAGATACGCAGTATTTT. Translated: CASSQGTSGSRFLGTDTQYF.

The chain carries TRBV6-1 and TRBJ1-2, with a possible D match to TRBD1 (6 bases). CDR3 length equals 13 residues. The germline V and J ends were trimmed by 7 bases and 4 bases, with 13 bases remaining between them. In germline, CDR1 is MNHNS, CDR2 SASEGT. CDR3 sequence reads: CASTEGHRYGYTF. CDR3 coding DNA: TGTGCCAGCACCGAGGGACACCGCTATGGCTACACCTTC.

This clonotype appeared many times. The chain combines TRBV6-1 with TRBJ1-2; D may be TRBD1 (6 bases). V was trimmed by 5 bases and J by 4 bases, leaving 23 bases between them. The CDR3 has 17 amino acids. The germline V gene encodes CDR1 MNHNS and CDR2 SASEGT. CDR3 region: CASSIRDNYLLPYGYTF. The DNA of the CDR3 is TGTGCCAGCAGTATCCGGGACAACTATCTCCTCCCCTATGGCTACACCTTC.

The rearrangement joins TRBV6-5 to TRBJ2-5; 9 nucleotides align to TRBD1. The CDR3 loop spans 16 amino acids. Germline assignment: CDR1 MNHEY and CDR2 SVGAGI. V dropped 0 bases and J dropped 3; count of bases not matched to a gene: 5. CDR3 amino acids: CASSYSLRQGEETQYF. The CDR3 region has the DNA TGTGCCAGCAGTTACTCGCTGCGACAGGGGGAAGAGACCCAGTACTTC.

The chain is built from TRBV2 and TRBJ2-1, with D possibly called TRBD1 or TRBD2 (5 bases each). This CDR3 is 14 amino acids long. V was trimmed by 8 bases and J by 7 bases, leaving 18 bases between them. The germline V gene has CDR1 SNHLY and CDR2 FYNNEI. CDR3 sequence: CASGEGRTLNEQFF. In DNA, the CDR3 is TGTGCCAGCGGCGAGGGGCGAACTTTGAATGAGCAGTTCTTC.

This clonotype was counted only a few times. This CDR3 is CASSPLVQAAKNIQYF. In DNA form, the CDR3 reads TGTGCCAGCTCACCTCTGGTCCAGGCGGCCAAAAACATTCAGTACTTC. The chain carries TRBV18 and TRBJ2-4; no clear D. The CDR3 has 16 residues. Germline lookup yields CDR1 KGHSH and CDR2 LQKENI. V was cut by 3 bases and J by 1 base, with 13 bases left in between.

The rearrangement links TRBV4-1 to TRBJ2-2, with D perhaps matching TRBD2 (6 bases). V was shortened by 2 bases and J by 3 bases, with 28 bases between the two germline ends. Germline V gives CDR1 MGHRA, CDR2 YSYEKL. The CDR3 sequence is 21 residues long. The CDR3 sequence: CASSQPLRVAGRSLYTGELFF. As DNA, the CDR3 is TGCGCCAGCAGCCAACCTCTCCGGGTAGCCGGGAGAAGTCTGTACACCGGGGAGCTGTTTTTT.

This clonotype has at least ten counts. The rearrangement joins TRBV12-3 or TRBV12-4 to TRBJ1-1; D possibly corresponds to TRBD1 (5 bases). V gave up 4 bases and J gave up 1 base, with 10 bases separating them. The CDR3 runs to 14 residues. CDR3 DNA: TGTGCCAGCAGTTCCCGGGGGACGAACACTGAAGCTTTCTTT. Its protein is CASSSRGTNTEAFF.

This clonotype occurred many times. One junction end does not reproduce the germline sequence, and a read error may be involved. The chain is built from TRBV12-3 or TRBV12-4 and TRBJ2-7, with 9 bases identical to TRBD2. The CDR3 has 14 residues. The CDR3 bases are TGTGCCAGCAGTCTAGCGGGGCTAACATACGAGCAGTACTTC. Translated, it gives CASSLAGLTYEQYF.

The V gene is TRBV14, the J gene TRBJ2-7; D gene uncertain. The CDR3 consists of 15 residues. V was trimmed by 2 bases and J by 0 bases, leaving 11 bases between them. Germline assignment: CDR1 SGHDN and CDR2 FVKESK. The CDR3 DNA is TGTGCCAGCAGCCAATACGCTGCGAGCTCCTACGAGCAGTACTTC. Its protein is CASSQYAASSYEQYF.

This clonotype appeared a few times. The V and J genes are TRBV9 and TRBJ1-1, with D possibly matching TRBD1 (5 bases). V shed 3 bases and J shed 1 base, with 13 bases lying between them. CDR3 length: 15 residues. The germline V gene has CDR1 SGDLS and CDR2 YYNGEE. The DNA for the CDR3 is TGTGCCAGCAGCGCTGGAGGGGTGGCGAACACTGAAGCTTTCTTT. Residues: CASSAGGVANTEAFF.

The rearrangement uses TRBV10-3 and TRBJ2-3; D may be TRBD2 (6 bases). Germline V CDR1 and CDR2: ENHRY, SYGVKD. CDR3 length: 18 residues. The V and J ends lost 2 bases and 2 bases respectively, with 20 bases between them. DNA of the CDR3: TGTGCCATCAGTGAGCCCCGGGACTTCGTCCTACACACAGATACGCAGTATTTT. It translates to CAISEPRDFVLHTDTQYF.

The rearrangement links TRBV6-5 to TRBJ1-4; possibly TRBD1 for D (5 bases). The V end was cut by 4 bases, the J end by 5 bases, with 11 bases between. Germline CDR1 is MNHEY and CDR2 is SVGAGI. The CDR3 is made up of 14 amino acids. The CDR3 loop is CASSFDRPNEKLFF. The CDR3 nucleotides read TGTGCCAGCAGTTTCGACAGACCAAATGAAAAACTGTTTTTT.

This rearrangement joins TRBV15 to TRBJ1-5; 8 bases are shared with TRBD1. CDR3 size: 14 residues. Trimming removed 5 bases from V and 7 bases from J; junction bases left unmatched: 7. Germline CDR1 reads LNHNV; CDR2 reads YYDKDF (reference sequence). The CDR3 sequence: CATSGDRGGQPQHF. The CDR3 bases are TGTGCCACCAGCGGTGACAGGGGAGGGCAGCCCCAGCATTTT. The whole variable domain, remainder taken from reference TRBV15 and TRBJ1-5, is DAMVIQNPRYQVTQFGKPVTLSCSQTLNHNVMYWYQQKSSQAPKLLFHYYDKDFNNEADTPDNFQSRRPNTSFCFLDIRSPGLGDTAMYLCATSGDRGGQPQHFGDGTRLSIL.

Many counts were recorded for this clonotype. This CDR3 reads CSARRLAGGPYNEQFF. The CDR3 DNA follows: TGCAGTGCTAGAAGACTAGCGGGAGGGCCCTACAATGAGCAGTTCTTC. The chain carries TRBV20-1 and TRBJ2-1; TRBD2 matches 14 bases. J was trimmed by 2 bases and V by 2 bases; bases with no gene match: 2. Germline CDR1 reads DFQATT; CDR2 reads SNEGSKA (reference sequence). The CDR3 contains 16 residues.

This clonotype has a handful of counts. This chain joins TRBV6-1 and TRBJ2-7; D is uncertain. Germline V gene sequence: CDR1 MNHNS, CDR2 SASEGT. Trimming left V 6 bases short and J 9 bases short, with 24 bases between. This CDR3 contains 15 residues. In nucleotides, the CDR3 is TGTGCCAGCAGGCCAATCTCATACATTGGTCCGGGGCAGTACTTC. Its protein is CASRPISYIGPGQYF.

The chain recombines TRBV27 with TRBJ2-7; no clear D. Trimming removed 5 bases from V and 3 bases from J, with 20 bases in between. The CDR3 runs 16 residues. The germline V gene has CDR1 MNHEY and CDR2 SMNVEV (reference sequence). The CDR3 protein is CASSPGSRVNDYEQYF. CDR3 in DNA: TGTGCCAGCAGTCCTGGTAGTCGGGTAAACGACTACGAGCAGTACTTC.

The sample holds a few counts of this clonotype. The chain recombines TRBV6-5 with TRBJ2-3; D remains ambiguous. The V gene's germline CDR1 is MNHEY and CDR2 SVGAGI. CDR3 length: 15 residues. Between the trimmed V and J ends, which lost 4 bases and 0 bases, there was a span of 11 bases. CDR3 protein: CASSFRRRSTDTQYF. CDR3 sequence (DNA): TGTGCCAGCAGTTTCCGCAGACGGAGCACAGATACGCAGTATTTT.

This chain connects TRBV4-2 to TRBJ2-7; TRBD2 matches at 7 bases. The J segment lost 6 bases and the V segment lost 1 base, leaving 12 bases of the junction unmatched. CDR3 length: 16 residues. Germline loops: CDR1 LGHNA, CDR2 YNFKEQ. This CDR3 is CASSQADPREMGEQYF. In nucleotides, the CDR3 is TGTGCCAGCAGCCAAGCCGACCCGCGGGAGATGGGCGAGCAGTACTTC.

This chain joins TRBV4-1 and TRBJ2-5; weak D call: TRBD2 (6 bases). Germline V gene data show CDR1 as MGHRA and CDR2 as YSYEKL. This CDR3 contains 16 residues. V lost 0 bases and J 1 base, leaving 12 bases between the germline ends. CDR3 sequence reads: CASSQDRRRGQETQYF. The CDR3 DNA is TGCGCCAGCAGCCAAGATCGGAGGCGGGGCCAAGAGACCCAGTACTTC.

V is TRBV20-1 and J is TRBJ2-5; D not resolved. Trimming stripped 3 bases from V and 4 bases from J, with 9 bases between. The CDR3 runs 12 residues. CDR1 DFQATT and CDR2 SNEGSKA come from the germline V gene (reference sequence). The CDR3: CSASWSAETQYF. The CDR3 DNA follows: TGCAGTGCTAGCTGGAGCGCAGAGACCCAGTACTTC.